This record concerns one TCR beta chain sequence. Each CDR3 protein gets one entry after TCRdb re-called the RT-PCR reads with MiXCR. Found here are 800,000 to 1,000,000 distinct CDR3 sequences, roughly 17% of them singletons; the top ten hold 6%. This sample was taken from a study of patients and donors after allogeneic stem cell transplantation. The CDR3 loop spans 16 amino acids. The rearrangement uses TRBV21-1 and TRBJ1-5; TRBD1 is taken as the D call from the table, unchecked against the DNA. TRBV21-1 is a recognized pseudogene. The receptor's source is a human donor who was either an allogeneic HSCT recipient or a stem cell or donor lymphocyte infusion donor (not recorded which). It is not recorded whose cells these are; they may come from a transplant donor. Material for sequencing was blood, either unsorted or a sorted T cell fraction (not recorded which). CDR3 sequence: CASIPSAGALRQPQHF. The CDR3 bases are TGTGCCAGCATCCCCTCTGCGGGGGCTTTACGGCAGCCCCAGCATTTT.